This T cell receptor beta chain was captured in a study of CD8 T cells in Susac syndrome (dated by TCRdb to the late 2010s). About the full investigation: The study used repertoire sequencing to test whether antigen drove CD8+ T cell activation and differentiation in Susac syndrome. Overall study results and their limits: The study acknowledged that relatively few individuals were included in the TCR sequencing and HLA analysis.

A remark on this clonotype: It lacks a known antigen. No clone much larger than this one lies a single base away; base qualities are absent.

RNA was extracted using the RNeasy kit, and roughly 0.45 to 1 microgram was reverse transcribed with random hexamers. The immunoSEQ multiplex PCR assay, covering 54 Vbeta and 13 Jbeta segments, was used to amplify TCR beta CDR3 regions. To correct PCR amplification bias, a synthetic template baseline was used for both primer optimization and computational correction. On the authors' methods: Reads were annotated to V, D and J genes according to IMGT and were analyzed with immunoSEQ Analyzer, with only productive sequences retained. Clonality was computed as one minus Shannon entropy normalized by log2 of the number of productive unique sequences. For each patient and control, public and private clones were evaluated within the 100 most prevalent clones. Clones were defined as Susac-specific when absent from the healthy and MS cohorts, from fewer than 1,300 published viral clones and from other ImmuneACCESS disease sequences. The public reads were run again by TCRdb, first through fastp at Q25 and then through MiXCR, and only productive beta chains were kept. Each entry merges the rows of one CDR3 protein and shows their most common DNA and genes. In this record, the V and J calls reflect TCRdb's handling and not the investigators' own analysis. Here the sample has around 120,000 distinct CDR3 sequences; roughly 93% occur a single time. About 0.09% of the sample lies in the top ten.

High-throughput TCR beta sequencing profiled peripheral blood CD8+ and CD4+ T cells from healthy donors, Susac syndrome patients and multiple sclerosis patients. The multiple sclerosis controls were treatment-naive patients whose relapsing-remitting disease, either stable or active, fulfilled the revised McDonald criteria. Bulk CD8+ and CD4+ T cells were purified by magnetic negative isolation, while CD8+ TEMRA cells were enriched using FACS. Blood was drawn into EDTA tubes, processed within 24 hours, and PBMCs were isolated by density gradient centrifugation. PBMCs intended for TCR sequencing were frozen in liquid nitrogen and were later thawed in a 37 degrees C water bath. The sorted or isolated CD4+, CD8+ and CD8+ TEMRA cells reached a purity of at least 90%. Sequenced input: CD4+ T cells from PBMCs. The sequence came from a human donor with multiple sclerosis.

CDR3 loop: CASSLQNPNYGYTF. In nucleotides, the sequence is TGCGCCAGCAGCTTACAGAACCCTAACTATGGCTACACCTTC. The rearrangement combines TRBV5-1 with TRBJ1-2; the D gene lacks a confident call. The CDR3 sequence holds 14 residues, the cysteine and phenylalanine included. The only DNA kept is the CDR3, 42 bases in frame from the first base. V is cut by 2 bases and J by 0 bases, and the space between the germline ends is 8 bases. The germline V gene yields SGHRS for CDR1 and YFSETQ for CDR2.